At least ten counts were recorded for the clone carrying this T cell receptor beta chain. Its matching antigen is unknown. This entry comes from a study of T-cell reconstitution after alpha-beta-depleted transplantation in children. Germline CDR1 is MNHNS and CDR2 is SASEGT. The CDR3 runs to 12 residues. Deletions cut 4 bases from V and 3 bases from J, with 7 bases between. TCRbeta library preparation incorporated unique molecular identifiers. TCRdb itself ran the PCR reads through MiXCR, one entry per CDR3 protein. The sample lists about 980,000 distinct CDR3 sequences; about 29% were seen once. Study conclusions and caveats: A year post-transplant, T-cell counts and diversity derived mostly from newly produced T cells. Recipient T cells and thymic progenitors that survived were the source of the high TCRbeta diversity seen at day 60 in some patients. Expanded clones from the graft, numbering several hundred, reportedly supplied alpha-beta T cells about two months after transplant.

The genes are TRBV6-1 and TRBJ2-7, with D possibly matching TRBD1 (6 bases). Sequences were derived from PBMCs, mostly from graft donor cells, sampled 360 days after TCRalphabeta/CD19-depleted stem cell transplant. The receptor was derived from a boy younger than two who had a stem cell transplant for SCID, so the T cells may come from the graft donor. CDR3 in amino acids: CASSGTVYEQYF. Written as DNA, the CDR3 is TGTGCCAGCAGTGGGACAGTCTACGAGCAGTACTTC.